Below are 16 T cell receptor beta chains sequenced from a single sample in a study of tumor and adjacent non-tumor tissue in lung cancer. No cell sorting was done before RNA was extracted from the tissue. The library came from three nested PCR rounds adapted from ARM-PCR protocols. From the multiplex PCR reads, TCRdb called clonotypes with MiXCR, one entry per CDR3 protein. The sample carries some 78,000 distinct CDR3 sequences, approximately 79% recorded once. The sequenced material came from lung tumor tissue. The receptors stem from a woman aged 45-65 years with non-small cell lung cancer.

About this clonotype: Its ends do not fully match the called genes, so a read error is possible. The rearrangement uses TRBV6-5 and TRBJ2-5; D perhaps matches TRBD2 (5 bases). This CDR3 has 15 amino acids. Germline V gene data show CDR1 as MNHEY and CDR2 as SVGAGI. CDR3 nucleotides: TGTACCAGCAGTTATGGCCTCACCCCAGGAGGGACCCAGTACTTC. Residues: CTSSYGLTPGGTQYF.

A remark on this clonotype: A junction end diverges from the germline sequence, so it may reflect a read error. V gene TRBV29-1 combines with J gene TRBJ1-1; 7 nucleotides match TRBD1. CDR1 is SQVTM, CDR2 ANQGSEA, per germline. CDR3 length: 12 amino acids. The DNA of the CDR3 is TGCAGCGCGGGACAGAATGAAACTGAGGCTTTCTTT. This sequence encodes CSAGQNETEAFF.

V and J are TRBV4-3 and TRBJ2-3, with TRBD1 matching over 8 bases. Germline V lookup: CDR1 LGHNA, CDR2 YSLEER. This CDR3 has 16 residues. J was trimmed by 1 base and V by 0 bases; bases with no gene match: 3. The CDR3 bases are TGCGCCAGCAGCCAAGAGTGGACAGGGCGCACAGATACGCAGTATTTT. This codes for CASSQEWTGRTDTQYF.

This clonotype was recorded once. The junction departs from germline at one end; a sequencing error may be responsible. V and J are TRBV24-1 and TRBJ2-1, with 10 bases fitting TRBD2. CDR3 size: 16 residues. Per the germline V gene, CDR1 is KGHDR and CDR2 is SFDVKD. CDR3 coding DNA: TGTGCCACCAGTGACCTCGGCAGAGCGGGGGGGAATGAGGAGTTCTTC. Translation: CATSDLGRAGGNEEFF.

In the case of this clonotype: At one end, the junction sequence differs from germline, possibly due to a read error. CDR3 in DNA: TGCGTCAGCAGCGACGTAGGTGTAGAGACCCAGTACTTC. As protein: CVSSDVGVETQYF. The rearrangement links TRBV11-2 to TRBJ2-5; D is ambiguous. This CDR3 is 13 amino acids long. Germline values: CDR1 SGHAT, CDR2 FQNNGV. Full variable domain (missing parts from reference TRBV11-2 and TRBJ2-5): EAGVAQSPRYKIIEKRQSVAFWCNPISGHATLYWYQQILGQGPKLLIQFQNNGVVDDSQLPKDRFSAERLKGVDSTLKIQPAKLEDSAVYLCVSSDVGVETQYFGPGTRLLVL.

Turning to this clonotype: One junction end disagrees with the germline gene, perhaps due to a read error. J is TRBJ1-4 and V is TRBV20-1; perhaps TRBD1 as D (5 bases). CDR3 length: 16 amino acids. CDR1 and CDR2 (germline): DFQATT, SNEGSKA (reference sequence). CDR3 DNA: TGCAGCGCTAGAGACGCCATTGAGGGGCAGGGTGAAAAACTGTTTTTT. It is translated as CSARDAIEGQGEKLFF.

As to this clonotype: One end of the junction fails to match germline, which may point to a read error. CDR3 protein: CSAAWTGSYEQQF. CDR3 nucleotides: TGCAGTGCTGCATGGACAGGGAGCTACGAGCAGCAATTC. The rearrangement uses TRBV20-1 and TRBJ2-7; 8 bases align to TRBD1. Germline CDR1 and CDR2: DFQATT and SNEGSKA (reference sequence). This CDR3 contains 13 residues.

With regard to this clonotype: Lacking the conserved final phenylalanine or tryptophan, this CDR3 likely reflects a read error. The chain carries TRBV11-1 and TRBJ2-5; D is unclear. Germline CDR1 is SGHAT and CDR2 is FQDESV (reference sequence). CDR3 length: 14 amino acids. CDR3 protein: CANSFYKGQETQYL. CDR3 DNA: TGTGCCAACAGCTTTTATAAGGGCCAAGAGACCCAGTACCTC.

In the case of this clonotype: The junction does not match germline at one end; this may be a read error. The V call is TRBV20-1, the J call TRBJ1-6, with a tentative D call TRBD1 (5 bases). Germline CDR1 reads DFQATT; CDR2 reads SNEGSKA (reference sequence). The CDR3 consists of 20 residues. CDR3 nucleotides: TGCAATGCTCGAAGGATTGGGGTCGTGTCTCGGGCGGAGCAGGGATTACCCCTCCACTTT. The encoded protein is CNARRIGVVSRAEQGLPLHF.

In its sample, this clonotype ranks as medium-sized. The chain uses TRBV6-1 and TRBJ2-7, with D hard to call. Germline-derived CDR1 and CDR2 are MNHNS and SASEGT. This CDR3 contains 13 residues. Trimming stripped 2 bases from V and 3 bases from J, with 8 bases between. In DNA form, the CDR3 reads TGTGCCAGCAGTGAACTGGCAAACTACGAGCAGTACTTC. Translated, it gives CASSELANYEQYF.

This chain's CDR3 is CASSLVQGVESQYF. The CDR3 DNA reads TGTGCCAGCAGCTTGGTTCAGGGTGTGGAGTCCCAGTACTTC. This chain connects TRBV5-6 to TRBJ2-5; perhaps TRBD1 as D (5 bases). CDR1 is SGHDT, CDR2 YYEEEE, per germline. V lost 0 bases and J lost 9, with 15 bases in between. The CDR3 extends over 14 amino acids.

In its sample, this clonotype was seen many times. The chain is built from TRBV5-5 and TRBJ2-1; 10 positions match TRBD2. The J segment lost 6 bases and the V segment lost 7 bases, leaving 7 bases of the junction unmatched. Germline V CDR1 and CDR2: SGHKS, YYEKEE (reference sequence). CDR3 size: 14 residues. CDR3 sequence: CASCLGLAINEQFF. The CDR3 DNA sequence: TGTGCCAGCTGCCTGGGACTAGCGATCAATGAGCAGTTCTTC.

Concerning this clonotype itself: A read error is likely, as this CDR3 ends without the conserved phenylalanine or tryptophan. The gene calls are TRBV5-1 and TRBJ2-1; perhaps D is TRBD1 or TRBD2 (5 bases each). Germline lookup yields CDR1 SGHRS and CDR2 YFSETQ. The CDR3 extends over 13 amino acids. For the CDR3, the DNA is TGCGCCAGTAGCTTGGGGACCTTCAATGAGCAGTTCTTG. Translated, it gives CASSLGTFNEQFL.

Concerning this clonotype: The CDR3 ends on some other residue instead of the conserved phenylalanine or tryptophan, so this is likely a read error. The DNA is omitted, as the CDR3 cannot be located on it reliably, and the CDR3 follows TCRdb's listing. The rearrangement joins TRBV6-2 or TRBV6-3 to TRBJ1-5. Per the germline V gene, CDR1 is MNHEY and CDR2 is SVGEGT. The CDR3 length equals 14 residues, ends included. The CDR3 sequence: CASSRRADNQPQHY.

The V call is TRBV4-2, the J call TRBJ1-1; D is perhaps TRBD1 (5 bases). Germline V gene sequence: CDR1 LGHNA, CDR2 YNFKEQ. The CDR3 has 15 amino acids. The germline V and J ends were trimmed by 0 bases and 6 bases, with 14 bases remaining between them. In DNA, the CDR3 is TGTGCCAGCAGCCAAGACGCGGGGCGGGGGTCTGAAGCTTTCTTT. Amino acids: CASSQDAGRGSEAFF.

The rearrangement joins TRBV7-2 to TRBJ1-5, with a weak D call TRBD1 (6 bases). Germline CDR1 and CDR2: SGHTA and FQGNSA. The CDR3 consists of 15 residues. V lost 0 bases to trimming and J lost 2 bases, with 8 bases between them. The CDR3 loop is CASSLAGGGNQPQHF. CDR3 sequence (DNA): TGTGCCAGCAGCTTAGCTGGGGGCGGCAATCAGCCCCAGCATTTT.